These T cell receptor beta chains were read from a single sample in a study of blood T cell repertoires in COVID-19. The method was immunoSEQ multiplex PCR; TCRdb's version includes in-frame clones alone and lacks a portion of them. Of 400,000 to 500,000 clones listed, approximately 91% are singletons. The sample was PBMCs or T cells enriched from blood (not recorded which). All receptors derive from a woman between 18 and 29 years old who had been exposed to COVID-19. Both conserved end residues are part of each CDR3. D genes are given only for firm matches. A row's size may be missing; if present it is once, few, many or a size class.

V gene: TRBV28; D gene: NA; clone size: once; J gene: TRBJ1-4; CDR3 protein: CASTRGGLSNEKLFF; CDR3 DNA: TGTGCCAGCACTAGGGGGGGGCTATCAAATGAAAAACTGTTTTTT
V gene: TRBV14; D gene: NA; clone size: once; J gene: TRBJ2-7; CDR3 protein: CASRATGSYEQYF; CDR3 DNA: TGTGCCAGCAGGGCTACAGGGAGCTACGAGCAGTACTTC
V gene: TRBV6-2/TRBV6-3; D gene: TRBD1; clone size: NA; J gene: TRBJ2-3; CDR3 protein: CASSYSSTGGGTDTQYF; CDR3 DNA: TGTGCCAGCAGTTACTCGAGTACAGGGGGAGGCACAGATACGCAGTATTTT
V gene: TRBV6-5; D gene: NA; clone size: NA; J gene: TRBJ1-3; CDR3 protein: CASSSGQIRNTIYF; CDR3 DNA: TGTGCCAGCAGTTCAGGGCAAATAAGAAACACCATATATTTT
V gene: TRBV28; D gene: NA; clone size: NA; J gene: TRBJ1-2; CDR3 protein: CASSLGGGYGYTF; CDR3 DNA: TGTGCCAGCAGTTTGGGAGGGGGCTATGGCTACACCTTC
V gene: TRBV5-1; D gene: NA; clone size: NA; J gene: TRBJ2-1; CDR3 protein: CASSGLALGREQFF; CDR3 DNA: TGCGCCAGCTCCGGGCTAGCCCTAGGGAGAGAGCAGTTCTTC
V gene: TRBV7-2; D gene: NA; clone size: once; J gene: TRBJ2-7; CDR3 protein: CASSLAGRGSHEQYF; CDR3 DNA: TGTGCCAGCAGCTTAGCCGGCAGGGGCTCCCACGAGCAGTACTTC
V gene: TRBV16; D gene: TRBD2; clone size: NA; J gene: TRBJ2-7; CDR3 protein: CASSQWDYTYEQYF; CDR3 DNA: TGTGCCAGCAGCCAATGGGACTACACCTACGAGCAGTACTTC
V gene: TRBV28; D gene: NA; clone size: NA; J gene: TRBJ2-3; CDR3 protein: CASSSSWLASDTQYF; CDR3 DNA: TGTGCCAGCAGTTCTTCTTGGCTAGCCTCAGATACGCAGTATTTT
V gene: TRBV6-5; D gene: NA; clone size: few; J gene: TRBJ1-2; CDR3 protein: CASSYSHETGPRGYTF; CDR3 DNA: TGTGCCAGCAGTTACTCGCATGAGACAGGTCCCAGAGGCTACACCTTC
V gene: TRBV7-9; D gene: NA; clone size: NA; J gene: TRBJ2-1; CDR3 protein: CASSFVGAGWLNEQFF; CDR3 DNA: TGTGCCAGCAGCTTTGTGGGTGCGGGATGGCTCAATGAGCAGTTCTTC
V gene: TRBV20-1; D gene: NA; clone size: once; J gene: TRBJ1-1; CDR3 protein: CSASQGSPNTEAFF; CDR3 DNA: TGCAGTGCTAGTCAGGGTTCACCGAACACTGAAGCTTTCTTT
V gene: TRBV28; D gene: NA; clone size: NA; J gene: TRBJ2-5; CDR3 protein: CASSDLGGTFQETQYF; CDR3 DNA: TGTGCCAGCAGCGATCTAGGCGGTACCTTCCAAGAGACCCAGTACTTC
V gene: TRBV27; D gene: TRBD1; clone size: NA; J gene: TRBJ1-6; CDR3 protein: CASRTGNSPLHF; CDR3 DNA: TGTGCCAGCCGGACAGGGAATTCACCCCTCCACTTT
V gene: TRBV2; D gene: NA; clone size: NA; J gene: TRBJ1-1; CDR3 protein: CAEQGNTEAFF; CDR3 DNA: TGTGCCGAACAGGGGAACACTGAAGCTTTCTTT
V gene: TRBV19; D gene: TRBD1; clone size: NA; J gene: TRBJ1-5; CDR3 protein: CASTMTGYQPQHF; CDR3 DNA: TGTGCCAGTACCATGACAGGGTATCAGCCCCAGCATTTT
V gene: TRBV4-3; D gene: NA; clone size: NA; J gene: TRBJ1-2; CDR3 protein: CASSQVLSQNYGYTF; CDR3 DNA: TGCGCCAGCAGCCAAGTGTTATCACAAAACTATGGCTACACCTTC
V gene: TRBV18; D gene: NA; clone size: NA; J gene: TRBJ1-3; CDR3 protein: CASSQSEGASGNTIYF; CDR3 DNA: TGTGCCAGCTCACAGTCGGAAGGGGCCTCTGGAAACACCATATATTTT
V gene: TRBV4-2; D gene: TRBD2; clone size: once; J gene: TRBJ2-3; CDR3 protein: CASSQVASGGATDTQYF; CDR3 DNA: TGTGCCAGCAGCCAAGTGGCTAGCGGGGGGGCAACAGATACGCAGTATTTT
V gene: TRBV5-4; D gene: NA; clone size: NA; J gene: TRBJ2-2; CDR3 protein: CASSLSGELFF; CDR3 DNA: TGTGCCAGCAGTCTCTCTGGGGAGCTGTTTTTT
V gene: TRBV18; D gene: TRBD2; clone size: NA; J gene: TRBJ2-1; CDR3 protein: CASSPQGLAEQFF; CDR3 DNA: TGTGCCAGCTCACCTCAGGGACTAGCTGAGCAGTTCTTC
V gene: TRBV18; D gene: TRBD1; clone size: NA; J gene: TRBJ1-1; CDR3 protein: CASSRTGTTEAFF; CDR3 DNA: TGTGCCAGCTCTAGGACAGGTACAACTGAAGCTTTCTTT
V gene: TRBV28; D gene: TRBD1; clone size: NA; J gene: TRBJ1-2; CDR3 protein: CASSLETGQTNYGYTF; CDR3 DNA: TGTGCCAGCAGTTTAGAGACAGGGCAGACTAACTATGGCTACACCTTC
V gene: TRBV9; D gene: NA; clone size: few; J gene: TRBJ2-7; CDR3 protein: CASSVGLARYEQYF; CDR3 DNA: TGTGCCAGCAGCGTAGGCCTAGCTCGATACGAGCAGTACTTC
V gene: TRBV19; D gene: TRBD1; clone size: NA; J gene: TRBJ2-3; CDR3 protein: CASTDRASTDTQYF; CDR3 DNA: TGTGCCAGTACCGACAGGGCTAGCACAGATACGCAGTATTTT
V gene: TRBV2; D gene: NA; clone size: NA; J gene: TRBJ1-3; CDR3 protein: CASSAGEGNTIYF; CDR3 DNA: TGTGCCAGCAGTGCAGGGGAAGGAAACACCATATATTTT
V gene: TRBV28; D gene: TRBD1; clone size: few; J gene: TRBJ1-3; CDR3 protein: CASSLRDRTGNTIYF; CDR3 DNA: TGTGCCAGCAGTTTAAGGGACAGGACTGGAAACACCATATATTTT
V gene: TRBV9; D gene: NA; clone size: NA; J gene: TRBJ2-7; CDR3 protein: CASGGAGAGYEQYF; CDR3 DNA: TGTGCCAGCGGGGGCGCGGGGGCTGGCTACGAGCAGTACTTC
V gene: TRBV13; D gene: NA; clone size: NA; J gene: TRBJ1-2; CDR3 protein: CASSLYLDYGYTF; CDR3 DNA: TGTGCCAGCAGCTTATACCTAGACTATGGCTACACCTTC
V gene: TRBV6-5; D gene: TRBD1; clone size: NA; J gene: TRBJ2-1; CDR3 protein: CASSRTGSNGNEQFF; CDR3 DNA: TGTGCCAGCAGTCGGACAGGGAGTAATGGCAATGAGCAGTTCTTC
V gene: TRBV27; D gene: NA; clone size: NA; J gene: TRBJ2-7; CDR3 protein: CASSLLTEPKNYEQYF; CDR3 DNA: TGTGCCAGCAGTTTGCTGACAGAACCGAAGAACTACGAGCAGTACTTC
V gene: TRBV24-1; D gene: NA; clone size: NA; J gene: TRBJ2-1; CDR3 protein: CATSDSGLGVGQFF; CDR3 DNA: TGTGCCACCAGTGACTCGGGACTGGGGGTCGGGCAGTTCTTC
V gene: TRBV7-9; D gene: TRBD2; clone size: NA; J gene: TRBJ2-2; CDR3 protein: CASRSGLAANTGELFF; CDR3 DNA: TGTGCCAGCCGCTCAGGACTAGCGGCGAACACCGGGGAGCTGTTTTTT
V gene: TRBV4-1; D gene: NA; clone size: few; J gene: TRBJ1-6; CDR3 protein: CASSQDEGRLSSPLHF; CDR3 DNA: TGCGCCAGCAGCCAAGACGAGGGGAGGTTGAGTTCACCCCTCCACTTT
V gene: TRBV29-1; D gene: TRBD1; clone size: NA; J gene: TRBJ1-1; CDR3 protein: CSVDDRGRSEAFF; CDR3 DNA: TGCAGCGTAGACGACAGGGGCCGTAGCGAAGCTTTCTTT
V gene: TRBV5-6; D gene: TRBD1; clone size: once; J gene: TRBJ1-2; CDR3 protein: CASSLTGEMNYGYTF; CDR3 DNA: TGTGCCAGCAGCTTAACAGGGGAAATGAACTATGGCTACACCTTC
V gene: TRBV7-2; D gene: TRBD2; clone size: NA; J gene: TRBJ2-1; CDR3 protein: CASSLVLAGGHSSYNEQFF; CDR3 DNA: TGTGCCAGCAGCTTAGTGCTAGCGGGGGGCCACAGCTCCTACAATGAGCAGTTCTTC
V gene: TRBV6-5; D gene: TRBD1; clone size: NA; J gene: TRBJ1-2; CDR3 protein: CASSYSGQGNGYTF; CDR3 DNA: TGTGCCAGCAGTTACTCGGGACAGGGGAACGGCTACACCTTC
V gene: TRBV11-2; D gene: TRBD2; clone size: NA; J gene: TRBJ2-7; CDR3 protein: CASSLGMRLAGGRSYEQYF; CDR3 DNA: TGTGCCAGCAGCTTAGGGATGAGACTAGCGGGAGGGAGATCCTACGAGCAGTACTTC
V gene: TRBV28; D gene: NA; clone size: NA; J gene: TRBJ2-7; CDR3 protein: CASSSGLNLAYEQYF; CDR3 DNA: TGTGCCAGCAGTTCCGGACTCAACCTCGCCTACGAGCAGTACTTC
V gene: TRBV28; D gene: NA; clone size: NA; J gene: TRBJ2-7; CDR3 protein: CATQTTGSVFYEQYF; CDR3 DNA: TGTGCCACCCAGACTACAGGGTCCGTTTTCTACGAGCAGTACTTC
V gene: TRBV25-1; D gene: NA; clone size: NA; J gene: TRBJ2-7; CDR3 protein: CASSDFSYEQYF; CDR3 DNA: TGTGCCAGCAGTGACTTCAGCTACGAGCAGTACTTC
V gene: TRBV5-1; D gene: TRBD2; clone size: NA; J gene: TRBJ2-2; CDR3 protein: CASSRTSGRAGELFF; CDR3 DNA: TGCGCCAGCAGCCGTACTAGCGGGAGGGCCGGGGAGCTGTTTTTT
V gene: TRBV7-2; D gene: TRBD2; clone size: NA; J gene: TRBJ2-3; CDR3 protein: CAARLAGGTDTQYF; CDR3 DNA: TGTGCCGCCAGACTAGCTGGGGGCACAGATACGCAGTATTTT
V gene: TRBV11-2; D gene: NA; clone size: NA; J gene: TRBJ2-7; CDR3 protein: CASSLNSLDSYEQYF; CDR3 DNA: TGTGCCAGCAGCTTAAACTCACTAGACTCCTACGAGCAGTACTTC
V gene: TRBV6-6; D gene: TRBD2; clone size: NA; J gene: TRBJ2-1; CDR3 protein: CASSYVAGGNDEQFF; CDR3 DNA: TGTGCCAGCAGTTACGTAGCGGGAGGGAATGATGAGCAGTTCTTC
V gene: TRBV28; D gene: NA; clone size: NA; J gene: TRBJ1-5; CDR3 protein: CASSLLIGGFNQPQHF; CDR3 DNA: TGTGCCAGCAGTTTACTCATAGGGGGATTCAATCAGCCCCAGCATTTT
V gene: TRBV6-2/TRBV6-3; D gene: TRBD2; clone size: NA; J gene: TRBJ2-3; CDR3 protein: CASSEPHSGGGTDTQYF; CDR3 DNA: TGTGCCAGCAGTGAGCCACATAGCGGGGGTGGCACAGATACGCAGTATTTT
V gene: TRBV28; D gene: TRBD1; clone size: NA; J gene: TRBJ2-7; CDR3 protein: CASRRQGKYEQYF; CDR3 DNA: TGTGCCAGCAGAAGACAGGGGAAATACGAGCAGTACTTC
V gene: TRBV2; D gene: NA; clone size: NA; J gene: TRBJ1-1; CDR3 protein: CASSEENGNTEAFF; CDR3 DNA: TGTGCCAGCAGTGAAGAAAACGGGAACACTGAAGCTTTCTTT
V gene: TRBV15; D gene: TRBD1; clone size: once; J gene: TRBJ1-5; CDR3 protein: CATSREGTGNQPQHF; CDR3 DNA: TGTGCCACCAGCAGAGAAGGGACAGGGAATCAGCCCCAGCATTTT